The next 18 T cell receptor beta chains were all read from a single sample in a study of shared clonotypes between healthy human individuals (TCRdb year 2020). Receptors were amplified or captured by the immunoSEQ multiplex PCR assay. TCRdb retrieved this table from immuneACCESS and kept in-frame rearrangements only. Not all clones are present; in checked studies, unresolved V genes account for under half, and no reason is known for the remainder. The sample records millions of clones, approximately 92% of which are singletons. The ten top clones hold about 0.13% of the sample. Sequencing used naive CD4+ T cells sorted from blood. The sample's cell subset or site, from its label and the paper: CD45RA+ positively selected. Source of these receptors: a man in his late teens or twenties in good health.

The chain couples TRBV11-3 to TRBJ2-1, with D uncertain. This CDR3 has 15 residues. Germline CDR1 and CDR2: SGHNT and YENEEA. Between the trimmed V and J ends, which lost 0 bases and 7 bases, there was a span of 13 bases. CDR3 sequence (DNA): TGTGCCAGCAGCTTAGATGGGCAGGCGCCTAATGAGCAGTTCTTC. Amino acids: CASSLDGQAPNEQFF.

With respect to this clone: Other DNA sequences within the sample encode an identical CDR3. The genes are TRBV18 and TRBJ2-7, with a possible D match to TRBD2 (6 bases). Germline CDR1 KGHSH, CDR2 LQKENI. This CDR3 region has 14 residues. Trimming removed 3 bases at V and 2 bases at J, with 11 bases between. CDR3 sequence: CASSPGGGTYEQYF. The DNA of the CDR3 is TGTGCCAGCTCACCGGGAGGTGGGACCTACGAGCAGTACTTC.

The chain uses TRBV12-5 and TRBJ1-1; D remains unclear. The CDR3 has 16 residues. V was shortened by 4 bases and J by 4 bases, with 19 bases between the two germline ends. The germline V gene encodes CDR1 LGHNT and CDR2 FRNRAP. CDR3 sequence: CASGSTSMAVLTEAFF. In DNA form, the CDR3 reads TGTGCTAGTGGTTCCACTTCGATGGCCGTGCTCACTGAAGCTTTCTTT.

Details on this clone: Sequence at one end of the junction differs from germline and may be a read error. In nucleotides, the CDR3 is TGTGCCATCAGTGCCGGGCTCCCGGAGTACGAGCAGTACTTC. It specifies CAISAGLPEYEQYF. This chain links TRBV6-5 with TRBJ2-7; the D is unclear. The CDR3 is 14 residues long. Germline V gene lookup returns CDR1 MNHEY and CDR2 SVGAGI.

This clone came up once. This chain links TRBV19 with TRBJ1-6; D may be TRBD1 (5 bases). Germline V gene lookup returns CDR1 LNHDA and CDR2 SQIVND (reference sequence). V was trimmed by 4 bases and J by 5 bases, leaving 12 bases between them. There are 15 residues in the CDR3. The CDR3 DNA is TGTGCCAGTAGTAGCCTCGGGGGGAATAATTCACCCCTCCACTTT. Protein sequence: CASSSLGGNNSPLHF.

This clone has a handful of counts. The V and J genes are TRBV6-1 and TRBJ1-1; D ambiguous. Germline loops: CDR1 MNHNS, CDR2 SASEGT. CDR3 size: 13 residues. V was cut by 4 bases and J by 2 bases, with 8 bases left in between. As DNA, the CDR3 is TGTGCCAGCAGTGGCGACCGAAACACTGAAGCTTTCTTT. It is translated as CASSGDRNTEAFF.

The rearrangement joins TRBV9 to TRBJ2-2; unclear D gene. V dropped 4 bases and J dropped 1 base, with 8 bases sitting between them. The CDR3 runs to 14 residues. Per germline, CDR1 SGDLS and CDR2 YYNGEE. The CDR3 sequence: CASSPQVNTGELFF. The CDR3 DNA reads TGTGCCAGCAGCCCCCAGGTGAACACCGGGGAGCTGTTTTTT.

The chain couples TRBV7-2 to TRBJ2-2; D gene ambiguous. CDR3 size: 15 residues. V was trimmed by 1 base and J by 4 bases, leaving 10 bases between them. Germline CDR1 SGHTA, CDR2 FQGNSA. As DNA, the CDR3 is TGTGCCAGCAGCTTAGTCCCGGAGCCCACCGGGGAGCTGTTTTTT. This translates into CASSLVPEPTGELFF.

The chain joins TRBV10-3 to TRBJ1-1; the match to TRBD1 covers 9 bases. The CDR3 consists of 16 residues. The ends lost 2 bases at V and 2 bases at J; junction bases unmatched: 6. Germline CDR1 and CDR2: ENHRY and SYGVKD. CDR3 DNA sequence: TGTGCCATCAGTGAGAGAGGGACAGGGTTAAACACTGAAGCTTTCTTT. Residues: CAISERGTGLNTEAFF.

Note on this clone: This specimen includes other DNA sequences encoding the same CDR3. The chain carries TRBV15 and TRBJ1-6; the D gene is possibly TRBD1 (6 bases). Deletions cut 1 base from V and 4 bases from J, with 8 bases between. The CDR3 is made up of 15 amino acids. Germline V CDR1 and CDR2: LNHNV, YYDKDF (reference sequence). In DNA, the CDR3 is TGTGCCACCAGCAGAGGGACAGTTTATAATTCACCCCTCCACTTT. It is translated as CATSRGTVYNSPLHF.

J is TRBJ2-4 and V is TRBV14; 10 bases line up with TRBD1. The CDR3 spans 18 residues. Germline lookup yields CDR1 SGHDN and CDR2 FVKESK. The V gene end was trimmed by 0 bases and the J gene end by 0 bases; junction bases not matched to a gene: 5. This chain's CDR3 is CASSQDQGDRGAKNIQYF. The DNA for the CDR3 is TGTGCCAGCAGCCAAGATCAAGGGGACAGGGGAGCCAAAAACATTCAGTACTTC.

This chain uses TRBV4-3 with TRBJ2-1; D is perhaps TRBD2 (6 bases). CDR3 size: 16 residues. Trimming left V 4 bases short and J 9 bases short, with 22 bases between. Germline V gene lookup returns CDR1 LGHNA and CDR2 YSLEER. The CDR3 DNA follows: TGCGCCAGCAGCCGGTGGGAAGGGGAGGAAGAGTGTGAGCAGTTCTTC. Translated: CASSRWEGEEECEQFF.

Concerning this clone itself: Other nucleotide sequences from this sample produce the same CDR3. The chain combines TRBV6-5 with TRBJ2-7, with no clear D. The CDR3 spans 14 residues. V was trimmed by 0 bases and J by 2 bases, leaving 8 bases between them. CDR1 is MNHEY and CDR2 is SVGAGI in the germline V gene. CDR3 bases: TGTGCCAGCAGTTACTCGGGCGTTACCTACGAGCAGTACTTC. As protein: CASSYSGVTYEQYF.

V usage is TRBV9 and J usage is TRBJ1-4; weak D call: TRBD1 (6 bases). Germline CDR1 and CDR2: SGDLS and YYNGEE. Trimming removed 0 bases at V and 8 bases at J, with 14 bases between. The CDR3 contains 15 residues. The CDR3 bases are TGTGCCAGCAGCGTAGGCGGGGGCCTTGGCGAAAAACTGTTTTTT. Its protein is CASSVGGGLGEKLFF.

The chain joins TRBV2 to TRBJ1-5; 7 nucleotides line up with TRBD1. After removal of 5 bases from V and 0 bases from J, the junction contained 13 bases not matched to a gene. This CDR3 comprises 18 residues. Germline V gene data show CDR1 as SNHLY and CDR2 as FYNNEI. CDR3 in amino acids: CASSSPPGQEDSNQPQHF. CDR3 bases: TGTGCCAGCAGTTCACCGCCAGGACAGGAGGATAGCAATCAGCCCCAGCATTTT. Full variable domain (remainder filled in from reference TRBV2 and TRBJ1-5): EPEVTQTPSHQVTQMGQEVILRCVPISNHLYFYWYRQILGQKVEFLVSFYNNEISEKSEIFDDQFSVERPDGSNFTLKIRSTKLEDSAMYFCASSSPPGQEDSNQPQHFGDGTRLSIL.

V gene TRBV19 combines with J gene TRBJ2-7; 9 nucleotides align to TRBD2. The CDR3 extends over 15 amino acids. After removal of 3 bases from V and 2 bases from J, the junction contained 5 bases not matched to a gene. Germline-derived CDR1 and CDR2 are LNHDA and SQIVND (reference sequence). In nucleotides, the CDR3 is TGTGCCAGTAGTATCCCTAGCGGGAACACCTACGAGCAGTACTTC. Translation: CASSIPSGNTYEQYF. Full variable domain (missing parts from reference TRBV19 and TRBJ2-7): DGGITQSPKYLFRKEGQNVTLSCEQNLNHDAMYWYRQDPGQGLRLIYYSQIVNDFQKGDIAEGYSVSREKKESFPLTVTSAQKNPTAFYLCASSIPSGNTYEQYFGPGTRLTVT.

In its sample, this clone was seen once. This chain joins TRBV7-6 and TRBJ1-4, with 7 bases identical to TRBD1. Germline V gene data show CDR1 as SGHVS and CDR2 as FNYEAQ. The V segment lost 1 base and the J segment 4 bases; nucleotides outside the gene matches: 3. This CDR3 region has 15 residues. CDR3 DNA: TGTGCCAGCAGCTTAGGACAGGGCCTTAATGAAAAACTGTTTTTT. This translates into CASSLGQGLNEKLFF.

J is TRBJ1-6 and V is TRBV6-1; D not certain. Germline lookup yields CDR1 MNHNS and CDR2 SASEGT. The CDR3 length is 18 residues. V lost 4 bases, J lost 0 bases, and 16 bases lay in between. The CDR3 nucleotides read TGTGCCAGCAGTGGCCAAAAGTGGGCCAGCTCCTATAATTCACCCCTCCACTTT. Its translation is CASSGQKWASSYNSPLHF.